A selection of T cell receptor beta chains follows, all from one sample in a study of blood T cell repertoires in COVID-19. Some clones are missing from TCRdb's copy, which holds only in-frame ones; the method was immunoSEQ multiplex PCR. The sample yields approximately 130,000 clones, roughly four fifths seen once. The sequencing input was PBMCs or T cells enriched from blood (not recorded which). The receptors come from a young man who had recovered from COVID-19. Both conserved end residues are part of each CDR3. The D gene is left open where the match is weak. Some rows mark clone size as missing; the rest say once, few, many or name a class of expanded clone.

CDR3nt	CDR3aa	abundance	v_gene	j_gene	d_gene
TGTGCCTGGAGTGCCTACCACCCCGACACTGAAGCTTTCTTT	CAWSAYHPDTEAFF	many	TRBV30	TRBJ1-1	-
TGTGCCAGCAGTGAAGGGGGGGTTGAAGCTTTCTTT	CASSEGGVEAFF	-	TRBV2	TRBJ1-1	-
TGTGCCAGCAGTTCCCAATCAGCGGGAGAGGCAGATACGCAGTATTTT	CASSSQSAGEADTQYF	-	TRBV28	TRBJ2-3	TRBD2
TGTGCCAGCAGCCAAGACGGGGCGGGGGCAGATACGCAGTATTTT	CASSQDGAGADTQYF	-	TRBV4-2	TRBJ2-3	TRBD2
TGTGCCAGCAGCCAAGCGGGGGGGGGCACAGATACGCAGTATTTT	CASSQAGGGTDTQYF	-	TRBV3-1/TRBV3-2	TRBJ2-3	TRBD2
TGCGCCAGCAAGGGAGAGGGGGCTTGGACTGAAGCTTTCTTT	CASKGEGAWTEAFF	-	TRBV5-1	TRBJ1-1	TRBD1
TGCGCCAGCAGCTCCGCCGGCGCGGGGGGGGCGAATGGCTACACCTTC	CASSSAGAGGANGYTF	-	TRBV5-1	TRBJ1-2	-
TGTGCCAGCAGCCCCCGGGGTAGCGGCGGCGGGGATACGCAGTATTTT	CASSPRGSGGGDTQYF	-	TRBV7-6	TRBJ2-3	-
TGTGCCACCAGCAGGGGTTCTAGCGGGTACAATGAGCAGTTCTTC	CATSRGSSGYNEQFF	-	TRBV15	TRBJ2-1	TRBD2
TGCAGCGTTGCAGGGCAAGAGACCCAGTACTTC	CSVAGQETQYF	-	TRBV29-1	TRBJ2-5	-
TGCGCCAGCAGCTTTGACAGATCCAATTCACCCCTCCACTTT	CASSFDRSNSPLHF	-	TRBV5-1	TRBJ1-6	-
TGTGCCAGCAGCTTAGTGGGGGGGCTTCACACTGAAGCTTTCTTT	CASSLVGGLHTEAFF	-	TRBV7-9	TRBJ1-1	-
TGTGCCAGACAGGGGGAGGGTTCACCCCTCCACTTT	CARQGEGSPLHF	-	TRBV2	TRBJ1-6	TRBD1
TGTGCCAGCAGTCGTAATGAGCAGTTCTTC	CASSRNEQFF	-	TRBV12-3/TRBV12-4	TRBJ2-1	-
TGTGCCAGCTCCGGGGACAGGAGCTCTGGAAACACCATATATTTT	CASSGDRSSGNTIYF	-	TRBV18	TRBJ1-3	TRBD1
TGTGCCAGCAGCTTCGACAGCTCTGGAAACACCATATATTTT	CASSFDSSGNTIYF	-	TRBV7-2	TRBJ1-3	-
TGCAGCGTTGTGGGGGACATTTCCTACAATGAGCAGTTCTTC	CSVVGDISYNEQFF	-	TRBV29-1	TRBJ2-1	-
TGTGCCAGCAGCCAAGCCGGGACAGGCTCCTACAATGAGCAGTTCTTC	CASSQAGTGSYNEQFF	-	TRBV3-1/TRBV3-2	TRBJ2-1	TRBD1
TGTGCCAGCAGTGACCGGACAGGGAAGTCCTTTGGTAAACTGTTTTTT	CASSDRTGKSFGKLFF	-	TRBV2	TRBJ1-4	TRBD1
TGCAGTGCTAGTACTAGCGGGAACGGTGAGCAGTACTTC	CSASTSGNGEQYF	-	TRBV20-1	TRBJ2-7	TRBD2
TGTGCCACTCTCGGCGGGACGATAGGAAACACCATATATTTT	CATLGGTIGNTIYF	-	TRBV24-1	TRBJ1-3	-
TGTGCCAGCGGTTTGACAGGACCCCTGGACGAGCAGTACTTC	CASGLTGPLDEQYF	few	TRBV7-3	TRBJ2-7	-
TGTGCCAGCAAGAGGGAGACAGGTCCCGGGGAGCTGTTTTTT	CASKRETGPGELFF	few	TRBV27	TRBJ2-2	-
TGTGCCAGCAGTTACAGTACAGTCCTCTACGAGCAGTACTTC	CASSYSTVLYEQYF	few	TRBV6-6	TRBJ2-7	-
TGTGCCAGCAGCTTAGTTCCGGGGATGGAGACCCAGTACTTC	CASSLVPGMETQYF	-	TRBV7-9	TRBJ2-5	-
TGCGCCAGCAAGTGGGGACTAGCGGGAGGGCCGGGCACAGATACGCAGTATTTT	CASKWGLAGGPGTDTQYF	-	TRBV23-1	TRBJ2-3	TRBD2
TGTGCCAGCAGCCCCCCACAGGGAAGAACTGAAGCTTTCTTT	CASSPPQGRTEAFF	few	TRBV13	TRBJ1-1	-
TGTGCCAGCAGTGATGACAGCCTGAACACTGAAGCTTTCTTT	CASSDDSLNTEAFF	few	TRBV2	TRBJ1-1	-
TGCGCCAGCAGGGAACAGGGGGCGGGCACTGAAGCTTTCTTT	CASREQGAGTEAFF	-	TRBV5-1	TRBJ1-1	TRBD1
TGTGCCAGCAGCCCTCGACAGGGATTTTTCTGGACCCAGTACTTC	CASSPRQGFFWTQYF	-	TRBV27	TRBJ2-5	TRBD1
TGCGCCAGCAGCTTGGCGTCCGGGACAGGGCCCTACGAGCAGTACTTC	CASSLASGTGPYEQYF	once	TRBV5-1	TRBJ2-7	TRBD1
TGTGCCAGCAGCACGGACAGGGGAACGTACGAGCAGTACTTC	CASSTDRGTYEQYF	-	TRBV11-2	TRBJ2-7	TRBD1
TGCGCCAGCAGTGAGTCATTCAGGGGGCTAGGCACCGGGGAGCTGTTTTTT	CASSESFRGLGTGELFF	-	TRBV10-1	TRBJ2-2	TRBD1
TGTGCCAGCAGTGACGACAGGGGGTCGGCCAAAAACATTCAGTACTTC	CASSDDRGSAKNIQYF	-	TRBV6-1	TRBJ2-4	TRBD1
TGCAGCGTTGAGGCAGGGCTAAACTATGGCTACACCTTC	CSVEAGLNYGYTF	-	TRBV29-1	TRBJ1-2	-
TGTGCCAGCAGTGAACTCGCGCCATCCCCCAATGAGCAGTTCTTC	CASSELAPSPNEQFF	-	TRBV6-1	TRBJ2-1	-
TGTGCCAGCAGTGCACCTGATCCCAGCGCGGATAATGAAAAACTGTTTTTT	CASSAPDPSADNEKLFF	-	TRBV6-4	TRBJ1-4	-
TGTGCCAGCAGCCCCCTCGACTACTCCTATAATTCACCCCTCCACTTT	CASSPLDYSYNSPLHF	-	TRBV3-1/TRBV3-2	TRBJ1-6	-
TGCAGCGTGCTAGCGGGGTACACAGATACGCAGTATTTT	CSVLAGYTDTQYF	-	TRBV29-1	TRBJ2-3	TRBD2
TGTGCCAGCAGCGAGGGACAGGGCGGACGTGAAGCTTTCTTT	CASSEGQGGREAFF	-	TRBV2	TRBJ1-1	TRBD1
TGTGCCAGCAGCTTATCCCGACAGGGGGAGAGGCCCCAGCATTTT	CASSLSRQGERPQHF	-	TRBV7-9	TRBJ1-5	TRBD1
TGTGCCATCAGTGACTTTCCGAATCAGCCCCAGCATTTT	CAISDFPNQPQHF	-	TRBV10-3	TRBJ1-5	-
TGTGCCAGCAGTGAAGAGCGGAAAGAGACCCAGTACTTC	CASSEERKETQYF	-	TRBV2	TRBJ2-5	-
TGCGCCAGCACCCCTCGGGGGGGCTCTGGAAACACCATATATTTT	CASTPRGGSGNTIYF	-	TRBV5-1	TRBJ1-3	-
TGTGCCAGCAGCTTCCAAACAGGGGGCACTGAAGCTTTCTTT	CASSFQTGGTEAFF	-	TRBV7-9	TRBJ1-1	TRBD1